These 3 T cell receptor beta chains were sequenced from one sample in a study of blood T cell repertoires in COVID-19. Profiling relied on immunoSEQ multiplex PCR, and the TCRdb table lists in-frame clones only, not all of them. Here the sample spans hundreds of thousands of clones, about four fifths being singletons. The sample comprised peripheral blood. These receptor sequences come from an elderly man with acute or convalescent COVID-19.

CDR3 coding DNA: TGTGCCAGTAGTACCACGACTAGCGGACAAGAGACCCAGTACTTC. Protein: CASSTTTSGQETQYF. The rearrangement joins TRBV19 to TRBJ2-5; 9 bases match TRBD2. The CDR3 sequence is 15 residues long. Looked up from germline, CDR1 is LNHDA and CDR2 is SQIVND (reference sequence). The J segment lost 2 bases and the V segment lost 4 bases, leaving 5 bases of the junction unmatched. The full variable domain, completed using reference TRBV19 and TRBJ2-5, is DGGITQSPKYLFRKEGQNVTLSCEQNLNHDAMYWYRQDPGQGLRLIYYSQIVNDFQKGDIAEGYSVSREKKESFPLTVTSAQKNPTAFYLCASSTTTSGQETQYFGPGTRLLVL.

CDR3 DNA: TGTGCCAGCAGTGAAGTGCCAGGGCTATACTACGAGCAGTACTTC. This gives the protein CASSEVPGLYYEQYF. The chain joins TRBV6-1 to TRBJ2-7; possible D gene TRBD1, 5 bases. Germline CDR1 MNHNS, CDR2 SASEGT. The CDR3 sequence is 15 residues long. V shed 1 base and J shed 3 bases, with 13 bases lying between them.

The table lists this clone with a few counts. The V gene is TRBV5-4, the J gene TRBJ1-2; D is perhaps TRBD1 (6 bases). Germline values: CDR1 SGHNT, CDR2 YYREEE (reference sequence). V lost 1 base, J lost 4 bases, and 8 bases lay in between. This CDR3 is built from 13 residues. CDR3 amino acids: CASSLRGGYGYTF. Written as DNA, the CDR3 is TGTGCCAGCAGCTTGAGGGGGGGCTATGGCTACACCTTC.